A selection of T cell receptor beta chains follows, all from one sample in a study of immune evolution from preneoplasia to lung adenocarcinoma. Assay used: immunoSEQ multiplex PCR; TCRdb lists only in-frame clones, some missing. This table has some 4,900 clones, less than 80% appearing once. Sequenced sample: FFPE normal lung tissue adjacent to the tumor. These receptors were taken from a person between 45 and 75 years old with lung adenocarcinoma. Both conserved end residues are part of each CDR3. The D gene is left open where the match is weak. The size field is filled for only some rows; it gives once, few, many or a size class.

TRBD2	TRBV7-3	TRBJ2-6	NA	TGTGCCAGCAGCAAACGGACTAGCGGGATAGTCTCTGGGGCCAACGTCCTGACTTTC	CASSKRTSGIVSGANVLTF
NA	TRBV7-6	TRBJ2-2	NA	TGTGCCAGCAGCTTAGGCCAGGGGGGAAACACCGGGGAGCTGTTTTTT	CASSLGQGGNTGELFF
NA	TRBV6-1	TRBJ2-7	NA	TGTGCCAGCAGCGGTCAAGGATCGAGGGGACACTTC	CASSGQGSRGHF
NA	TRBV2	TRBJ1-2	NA	TGTGCCAGCAATTCAGCCTCGATCTATGGCTACACCTTC	CASNSASIYGYTF
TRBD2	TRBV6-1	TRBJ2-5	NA	TGTGCCAGCAGTGAGCCGGGACTAGCGGGAGTGGGGTGGGTAGAGACCCAGTACTTC	CASSEPGLAGVGWVETQYF
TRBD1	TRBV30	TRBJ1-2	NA	TGTGCCTGGAAGCCCCGGGACAGCGCGAGCTATGGCTACACCTTC	CAWKPRDSASYGYTF
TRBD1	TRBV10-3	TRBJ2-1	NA	TGTGCCATAGACAGGGGGCTGCAAGGATACAATGAGCAGTTCTTC	CAIDRGLQGYNEQFF
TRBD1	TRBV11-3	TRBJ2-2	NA	TGTGCCAGCAGCTACAGGGGGCGGAACGGGGAGCTGTTTTTT	CASSYRGRNGELFF
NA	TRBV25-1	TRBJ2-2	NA	TGTGCCAGCAGGTCTGGCGGGGCGGTCGGGGAGCTGTTTTTT	CASRSGGAVGELFF
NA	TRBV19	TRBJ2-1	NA	TGTGCCAGTAGTCACGAGACTGACCTCGCGGGATTGAATGAGCAGTTCTTC	CASSHETDLAGLNEQFF
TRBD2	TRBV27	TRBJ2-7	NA	TGTGCCAGCAGAAGGGGGGGTAGCGGGAGCCACGAGCAGTACTTC	CASRRGGSGSHEQYF
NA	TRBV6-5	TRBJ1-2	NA	TGTGCCAGCACCTCCGGTCGGGGAAACTATGGCTACACCTTC	CASTSGRGNYGYTF
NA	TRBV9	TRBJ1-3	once	TGTGCCAGCAGCCCCCGGGAAGGGAGCTCTGGAAACACCATATATTTT	CASSPREGSSGNTIYF
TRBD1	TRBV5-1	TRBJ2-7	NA	TGCGCCAGCAGCCTCAGTCAGACAGGGGGCGAGCAGTACTTC	CASSLSQTGGEQYF
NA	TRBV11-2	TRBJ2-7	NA	TGTGCCAGCAGCTCCGACAACCAGGCGAGCGAGCAGTACTTC	CASSSDNQASEQYF
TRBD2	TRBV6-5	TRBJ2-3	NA	TGTGCCAGCAGTTTGGGGTTGGGACTAGGGACAGATACGCAGTATTTT	CASSLGLGLGTDTQYF
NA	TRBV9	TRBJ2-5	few	TGTGCCAGCAGCGTTAGCGGACAAGAGACCCAGTACTTC	CASSVSGQETQYF
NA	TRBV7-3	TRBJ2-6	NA	TGTGCCAGCAGCGGCTCTGGGGCCAACGTCCTGACTTTC	CASSGSGANVLTF
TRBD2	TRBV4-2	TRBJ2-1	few	TGTGCCAGCAGCCAAGATAGTCTAGCGGGAGGGAATGAGCAGTTCTTC	CASSQDSLAGGNEQFF
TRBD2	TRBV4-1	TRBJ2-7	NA	TGCGCCAGCAGCCTTAGTGCTAGCGGGGCTTACGAGCAGTACTTC	CASSLSASGAYEQYF
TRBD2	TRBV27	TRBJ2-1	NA	TGTGCCAGCAGTCTCGGGAGGAGCTCCTACAATGAGCAGTTCTTC	CASSLGRSSYNEQFF
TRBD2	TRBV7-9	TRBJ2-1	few	TGTGCCAGCAGCTTACAAGCGGGAGGGCGTAATGAGCAGTTCTTC	CASSLQAGGRNEQFF
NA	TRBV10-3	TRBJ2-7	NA	TGTGCCATCTCCCCACAAGGGGGTTCCTACGAGCAGTACTTC	CAISPQGGSYEQYF
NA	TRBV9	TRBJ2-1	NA	TGTGCCAGCAGCGCTTTATTGGTGAATGAGCAGTTCTTC	CASSALLVNEQFF
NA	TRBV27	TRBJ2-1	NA	TGTGCCAGCAGTTTAGGGGGGATTGAGCAGTTCTTC	CASSLGGIEQFF
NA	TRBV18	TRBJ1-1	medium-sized	TGTGCCAGCTCACCGCAGGGTGGAACTGAAGCTTTCTTT	CASSPQGGTEAFF
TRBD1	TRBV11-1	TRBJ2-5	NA	TGTGCCAGCAGCTCAACGGGGACAGGGAGGCAAGAGACCCAGTACTTC	CASSSTGTGRQETQYF
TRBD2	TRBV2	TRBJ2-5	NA	TGTGCCAGCAGATCGGGACTAGCGGTGAGCCAGTACTTC	CASRSGLAVSQYF
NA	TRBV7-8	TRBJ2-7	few	TGTGCCAGCAGCTTAGCATTCGGGGGGCAGTACGAGCAGTACTTC	CASSLAFGGQYEQYF
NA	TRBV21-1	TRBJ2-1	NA	TGTGCCAGCAGCAAAATCCGGACAGGGGGTGACGATGAGCAGTTCTTC	CASSKIRTGGDDEQFF
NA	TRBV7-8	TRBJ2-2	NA	TGTGCCAGCAGCTTCATCCTGGGAGTGGACACCGGGGAGCTGTTTTTT	CASSFILGVDTGELFF
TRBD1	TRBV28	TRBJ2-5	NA	TGTGCCAGCGGGGGACAGGGGCCCTCCCCCCAAGAGACCCAGTACTTC	CASGGQGPSPQETQYF
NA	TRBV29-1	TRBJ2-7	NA	TGCAGCGTTGGAGGGGGCGGGAGCTCCTACGAGCAGTACTTC	CSVGGGGSSYEQYF